Listed here are 24 T cell receptor beta chains from one sample, sequenced in a study of blood T cell repertoires in COVID-19. Assay: immunoSEQ multiplex PCR; the TCRdb copy retains only in-frame clones and omits some. The sample shows 470,000 or so clones, 70% to 90% of them seen only once. Sequencing was done on a sample of PBMCs or T cells enriched from blood (not recorded which). Receptors were obtained from a woman aged 18-29 years with acute COVID-19.

The V gene is TRBV7-9, the J gene TRBJ2-7; TRBD2 aligns across 9 bases. CDR3 length: 16 residues. The V gene end was trimmed by 1 base and the J gene end by 4 bases; junction bases not matched to a gene: 8. Germline loops: CDR1 SEHNR, CDR2 FQNEAQ (reference sequence). As DNA, the CDR3 is TGTGCCAGCAGCTTAGGGGTGGGACTAGCCGATTACGAGCAGTACTTC. Protein sequence: CASSLGVGLADYEQYF.

The chain links TRBV27 to TRBJ1-2; 7 bases map to TRBD1. This CDR3 is 15 amino acids long. The J segment lost 7 bases and the V segment lost 0 bases, leaving 8 bases of the junction unmatched. Germline-derived CDR1 and CDR2 are MNHEY and SMNVEV (reference sequence). The CDR3 DNA sequence: TGTGCCAGCAGTTTATCCCTCGGGACAGCAGCTGGCTACACCTTC. Its protein is CASSLSLGTAAGYTF.

The V and J genes are TRBV19 and TRBJ1-5; D possibly corresponds to TRBD1 (5 bases). This CDR3 is built from 15 residues. The germline V gene has CDR1 LNHDA and CDR2 SQIVND (reference sequence). The V end was cut by 7 bases, the J end by 1 base, with 14 bases between. This CDR3 reads CASTNWGLSNQPQHF. The CDR3 nucleotides are TGTGCCAGTACCAATTGGGGCTTAAGCAATCAGCCCCAGCATTTT.

The gene calls are TRBV28 and TRBJ1-5; D is ambiguous. Germline V gene sequence: CDR1 MDHEN, CDR2 SYDVKM. The germline V and J ends were trimmed by 6 bases and 5 bases, with 8 bases remaining between them. This CDR3 region has 12 residues. The CDR3 nucleotides are TGTGCCAGCAGGGTTCAGGATCAGCCCCAGCATTTT. As protein: CASRVQDQPQHF.

The chain is built from TRBV30 and TRBJ1-1; D perhaps matches TRBD1 (6 bases). This CDR3 is built from 15 residues. Germline CDR1 and CDR2: GTSNPN and SVGIG (reference sequence). V was clipped by 5 bases and J by 1 base, with 17 bases between them. The CDR3 here is CAWSKGGTGNTEAFF. CDR3 DNA sequence: TGTGCCTGGTCCAAAGGGGGAACGGGGAACACTGAAGCTTTCTTT.

The chain links TRBV13 to TRBJ1-4; 7 bases are a match to TRBD1. Germline CDR1 is PRHDT and CDR2 is FYEKMQ (reference sequence). This CDR3 region has 15 residues. The V segment lost 5 bases and the J segment 7 bases; nucleotides outside the gene matches: 10. The CDR3 spells CASSTARGSGEKLFF. The CDR3, as DNA: TGTGCCAGCAGCACCGCCAGGGGGTCCGGTGAAAAACTGTTTTTT.

The chain couples TRBV28 to TRBJ1-6; 7 bases match TRBD1. The CDR3 covers 14 residues. J lost 7 bases, V lost 5 bases, and 5 bases had no gene match. The germline V gene has CDR1 MDHEN and CDR2 SYDVKM. DNA of the CDR3: TGTGCCAGCAGTACCGGGACAGCCAATTCACCCCTCCACTTT. As protein: CASSTGTANSPLHF.

This clone was counted a few times. The rearrangement joins TRBV7-9 to TRBJ1-1; D possibly corresponds to TRBD1 (5 bases). The V end lost 4 bases, the J end lost 1 base, and 16 bases lay between the germline ends. This CDR3 has 16 residues. Germline values: CDR1 SEHNR, CDR2 FQNEAQ (reference sequence). The CDR3 reads CASSSRYDSANTEAFF. The DNA for the CDR3 is TGTGCCAGCAGCTCCCGGTACGACAGCGCGAACACTGAAGCTTTCTTT.

The rearrangement uses TRBV19 and TRBJ2-3; 12 nucleotides agree with TRBD2. The CDR3 has 14 residues. V gave up 5 bases and J gave up 6 bases; unmatched junction bases: 3. Germline V gene lookup returns CDR1 LNHDA and CDR2 SQIVND (reference sequence). Here the CDR3 reads CASSRTSGTDTQYF. As DNA, the CDR3 is TGTGCCAGTAGTCGGACTAGCGGGACCGATACGCAGTATTTT.

This rearrangement joins TRBV6-5 to TRBJ2-7; TRBD1 aligns across 11 bases. J lost 6 bases, V lost 0 bases, and 1 base had no gene match. This CDR3 is built from 14 residues. Per germline, CDR1 MNHEY and CDR2 SVGAGI. The CDR3 DNA is TGTGCCAGCAGTTACTCGGGGACAGGGGGCGAGCAGTACTTC. Residues: CASSYSGTGGEQYF.

This clone was observed once. V usage is TRBV4-3 and J usage is TRBJ2-2; D might be TRBD2 (5 bases). Germline V gene lookup returns CDR1 LGHNA and CDR2 YSLEER. The V end lost 0 bases, the J end lost 5 bases, and 7 bases lay between the germline ends. This CDR3 spans 14 amino acids. The CDR3 bases are TGCGCCAGCAGCCAAGAGACTAATACCGGGGAGCTGTTTTTT. Its translation: CASSQETNTGELFF.

The J gene is TRBJ1-5, the V gene TRBV14; the D is unclear. With 1 base removed from V and 3 bases from J, the gap between germline ends came to 7 bases. CDR1 is SGHDN, CDR2 FVKESK, per germline. The CDR3 extends over 14 amino acids. The chain's CDR3 is CASSQAGNNQPQHF. CDR3 bases: TGTGCCAGCAGCCAAGCGGGGAACAATCAGCCCCAGCATTTT.

This sequence joins TRBV12-5 and TRBJ2-1, with TRBD2 identical over 12 bases. The CDR3 sequence is 14 residues long. Losses at the gene ends were 7 bases for V and 9 bases for J; bases not matched to a gene: 7. Germline CDR1 reads LGHNT; CDR2 reads FRNRAP. The CDR3 DNA reads TGTGCTAGTGTCCCGGGACTAGCGGGCCCTGAGCAGTTCTTC. This gives the protein CASVPGLAGPEQFF.

CDR3 protein: CASITRASSYNEQFF. The CDR3 DNA follows: TGTGCCAGCATCACTAGGGCTAGCTCCTACAATGAGCAGTTCTTC. The chain uses TRBV7-9 and TRBJ2-1; perhaps TRBD2 as D (5 bases). The V end was cut by 7 bases, the J end by 0 bases, with 13 bases between. The CDR3 runs to 15 residues. The germline V gene has CDR1 SEHNR and CDR2 FQNEAQ (reference sequence).

This rearrangement joins TRBV2 to TRBJ1-1; 8 bases match TRBD1. J was trimmed by 3 bases and V by 5 bases; bases with no gene match: 5. CDR3 length: 14 residues. Germline V gene data show CDR1 as SNHLY and CDR2 as FYNNEI. This CDR3 is CASSPRQGYTEAFF. CDR3 nucleotide sequence: TGTGCCAGCAGTCCGCGACAGGGGTACACTGAAGCTTTCTTT.

The chain couples TRBV6-5 to TRBJ1-1, with a weak D call TRBD1 (6 bases). V lost 10 bases, J lost 3 bases, and 12 bases lay in between. Germline-derived CDR1 and CDR2 are MNHEY and SVGAGI. CDR3 size: 12 residues. In DNA, the CDR3 is TGTGCCATACAGGGTTCGGACACTGAAGCTTTCTTT. Protein: CAIQGSDTEAFF.

The rearrangement links TRBV25-1 to TRBJ2-1; weak D call: TRBD2 (5 bases). Trimming took off 7 bases at V and 2 bases at J, with 12 bases between the two ends. The germline CDR1 and CDR2 sequences are MGHDK and SYGVNS. The CDR3 sequence is 14 residues long. This CDR3 reads CASTGSRPYNEQFF. In DNA, the CDR3 is TGTGCCAGCACGGGGTCCCGACCCTACAATGAGCAGTTCTTC.

About this clone itself: One end of the junction does not line up with germline, which may come from a read error. The CDR3 loop is CASSAPGGSASF. The CDR3 region has the DNA TGTGCCAGCAGTGCACCGGGAGGTAGCGCTTCGTTC. The chain has TRBV6-2 or TRBV6-3 and TRBJ2-7; TRBD2 matches 7 bases. Per the germline V gene, CDR1 is MNHEY and CDR2 is SVGEGT. This CDR3 has 12 amino acids.

The chain combines TRBV7-2 with TRBJ2-1, with 16 bases lining up with TRBD2. The V gene's germline CDR1 is SGHTA and CDR2 FQGNSA. With 5 bases clipped from V and 14 bases from J, the junction kept 9 bases outside the gene matches. The CDR3 has 15 amino acids. As DNA, the CDR3 is TGTGCCAGCAGCCCCGGGACTAGCGGGGGGGCGTTCGAGTTCTTC. Translation gives CASSPGTSGGAFEFF.

This chain uses TRBV7-9 with TRBJ2-7; the match to TRBD2 covers 7 bases. CDR3 length equals 14 residues. With 5 bases clipped from V and 5 bases from J, the junction kept 9 bases outside the gene matches. CDR1 is SEHNR and CDR2 is FQNEAQ in the germline V gene (reference sequence). The CDR3 region has the DNA TGTGCCAGCAGCCCGAGGACTAGGGTCCACGAGCAGTACTTC. The encoded protein is CASSPRTRVHEQYF. Variable domain in full (rest from reference TRBV7-9 and TRBJ2-7): DTGVSQNPRHKITKRGQNVTFRCDPISEHNRLYWYRQTLGQGPEFLTYFQNEAQLEKSRLLSDRFSAERPKGSFSTLEIQRTEQGDSAMYLCASSPRTRVHEQYFGPGTRLTVT.

The chain recombines TRBV5-4 with TRBJ2-5; D remains ambiguous. The CDR3 is made up of 13 amino acids. Per germline, CDR1 SGHNT and CDR2 YYREEE (reference sequence). With 2 bases removed from V and 0 bases from J, the gap between germline ends came to 5 bases. The CDR3 sequence is CASSLRDQETQYF. CDR3 bases: TGTGCCAGCAGCTTACGGGACCAAGAGACCCAGTACTTC.

The rearrangement joins TRBV19 to TRBJ1-1, with D possibly matching TRBD1 (6 bases). With 6 bases removed from V and 1 base from J, the gap between germline ends came to 15 bases. This CDR3 is 15 amino acids long. The V gene's germline CDR1 is LNHDA and CDR2 SQIVND (reference sequence). The CDR3 sequence is CASRAGGTTNTEAFF. CDR3 DNA sequence: TGTGCCAGTAGAGCCGGTGGGACAACGAACACTGAAGCTTTCTTT.

This clone was seen a handful of times. The chain has TRBV19 and TRBJ1-4; D gene ambiguous. Germline values: CDR1 LNHDA, CDR2 SQIVND (reference sequence). Trimming stripped 4 bases from V and 4 bases from J, with 10 bases between. The CDR3 is 14 amino acids. The CDR3 nucleotides are TGTGCCAGTAGTAAATCCAGAAGTAATGAAAAACTGTTTTTT. Translated, it gives CASSKSRSNEKLFF.

V gene TRBV12-2 combines with J gene TRBJ1-6; TRBD1, as called in the table, went unchecked against the DNA. TRBV12-2 is assigned pseudogene status. CDR3 length equals 16 residues. CDR3 nucleotides: TGTGCAAGTCGCTTAGCGAAGGGACAGGGTTGGCCACCCCTCCACTTT. Translated, it gives CASRLAKGQGWPPLHF.